The rows below give T cell receptor beta chains drawn from one sample of a study of post-analysis software for immune sequencing data. TCRdb processed the PCR reads anew with MiXCR; each CDR3 protein has one entry. The sample records about 820,000 distinct CDR3 sequences, under 70% being singletons. Sequenced sample: blood. These receptor sequences come from a girl aged 5 to 17 with multiple sclerosis. CDR3s include the opening cysteine and the closing phenylalanine or tryptophan.

>TRBJ1-1|TRBV6-5
CASSSGVLGAFF
>TRBJ2-7|TRBV2
CASRGETEQYF
>TRBJ2-1|TRBV7-9
CASSPPSSGSVNEQFF
>TRBJ2-6|TRBV9
CASSAKRATGANVLTF
>TRBJ2-5|TRBV10-3
CAISDLKGWTSPYEQYF
>TRBJ2-1|TRBV20-1
CSAIAEYNEQFF
>TRBJ2-5|TRBV11-2
CASSLVARRETQYF
>TRBJ2-1|TRBV2
CASSRRTSGSPNEQFF
>TRBJ1-1|TRBV12-3/TRBV12-4
CASSPRQGMNTEAFF
>TRBJ1-2|TRBV27
CASGRGEAGYTF
>TRBJ1-5|TRBV10-2
CASGGERISNQPQHF
>TRBJ2-1|TRBV11-2
CASTATSGHNEQFF
>TRBJ1-2|TRBV4-2
CASSQDRDRGVGHGYTF
>TRBJ2-1|TRBV5-5
CASSLAGWGLADYNEQFF